This T cell receptor (beta chain) was observed in a study of neurological immune-mediated disorders. cDNA was made by 5'RACE with 10-nucleotide random UMIs. Every sequencing run returned over 190 million TCR-beta sequences, which were derived from 15-18 subjects. One entry per CDR3 protein, called by TCRdb with MiXCR from the 5' RACE reads. The sample holds around 47,000 distinct CDR3 sequences; about 22% are singletons and the top ten take around 4.2%. Study-level points and caveats: Sharing of CDR3 amino acid sequences among expanded clones across subjects was absent, suggesting private repertoires in all groups. While HTLV-1-associated myelopathy showed the greatest TCR clonal expansion, multiple sclerosis showed the least, falling below healthy controls.

Time point meaning: technical triplicate 3. Trimming shortened V by 7 bases and J by 8 bases, and 17 bases separated the two germline ends. Germline V gives CDR1 SEHNR, CDR2 FQNEAQ (reference sequence). The CDR3 contains 13 residues. At least ten counts were recorded for this clonotype. Its matching antigen is unknown. The receptor comes from a man between 60 and 75 years old with HTLV-1-associated myelopathy (HAM/TSP). The chain couples TRBV7-9 to TRBJ1-2; tentative D call: TRBD1 (5 bases). Sequences were obtained from PBMCs. CDR3 in amino acids: CASNQGEAGGYTF. In DNA form, the CDR3 reads TGTGCCAGCAACCAAGGGGAGGCAGGAGGCTACACCTTC.